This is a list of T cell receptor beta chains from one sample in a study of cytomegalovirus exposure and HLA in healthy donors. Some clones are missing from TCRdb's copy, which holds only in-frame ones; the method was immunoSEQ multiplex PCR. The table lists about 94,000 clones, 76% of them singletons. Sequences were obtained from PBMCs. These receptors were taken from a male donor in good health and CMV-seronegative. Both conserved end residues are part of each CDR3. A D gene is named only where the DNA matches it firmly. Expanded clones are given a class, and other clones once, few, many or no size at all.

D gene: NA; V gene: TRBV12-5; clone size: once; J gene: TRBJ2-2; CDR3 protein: CASGLYGGANTGELFF; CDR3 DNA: TGTGCTAGTGGTTTATACGGGGGAGCGAACACCGGGGAGCTGTTTTTT
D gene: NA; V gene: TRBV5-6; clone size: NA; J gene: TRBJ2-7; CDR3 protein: CASSLYGRGLNPYF; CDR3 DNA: TGTGCCAGCAGCCTATACGGGAGGGGGCTTAATCCGTACTTC
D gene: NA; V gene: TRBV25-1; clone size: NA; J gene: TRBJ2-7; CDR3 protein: CASSNIYEQYF; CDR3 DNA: TGTGCCAGCAGTAATATCTACGAGCAGTACTTC
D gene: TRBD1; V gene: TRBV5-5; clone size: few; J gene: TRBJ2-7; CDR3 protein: CASSYGQVSSYEQYF; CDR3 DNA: TGTGCCAGCAGCTATGGACAGGTTAGCTCCTACGAGCAGTACTTC
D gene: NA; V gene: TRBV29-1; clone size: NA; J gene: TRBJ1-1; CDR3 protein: CSGGKVNTEAFF; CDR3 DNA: TGCAGCGGCGGGAAGGTGAACACTGAAGCTTTCTTT
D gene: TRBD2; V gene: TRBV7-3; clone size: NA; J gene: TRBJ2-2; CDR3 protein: CASSPAGTSGTGELFF; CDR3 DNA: TGTGCCAGCAGCCCGGCCGGGACTAGCGGCACCGGGGAGCTGTTTTTT
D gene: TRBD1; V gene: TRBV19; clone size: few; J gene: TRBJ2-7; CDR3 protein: CASSDTGGAYEQYF; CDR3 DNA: TGTGCCAGTAGTGATACAGGGGGCGCCTACGAGCAGTACTTC
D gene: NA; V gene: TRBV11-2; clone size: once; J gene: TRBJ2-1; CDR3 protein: CASSLPRGASYNEQFF; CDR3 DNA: TGTGCCAGCAGCTTACCCAGGGGTGCATCCTACAATGAGCAGTTCTTC
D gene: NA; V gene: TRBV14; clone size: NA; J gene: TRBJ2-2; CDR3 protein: CASIPRREGLVGELFF; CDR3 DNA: TGTGCCAGCATCCCACGACGGGAAGGGCTAGTCGGGGAGCTGTTTTTT
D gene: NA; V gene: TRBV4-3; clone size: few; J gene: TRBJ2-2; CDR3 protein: CASSPRERVTGELFF; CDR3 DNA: TGCGCCAGCAGTCCCAGGGAGCGGGTAACCGGGGAGCTGTTTTTT
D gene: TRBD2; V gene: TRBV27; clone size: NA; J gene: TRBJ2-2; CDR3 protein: CASMLAGSTGELFF; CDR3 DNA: TGTGCCAGCATGTTAGCGGGGAGCACCGGGGAGCTGTTTTTT
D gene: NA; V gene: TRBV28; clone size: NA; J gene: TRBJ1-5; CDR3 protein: CASSTYRASNQPQHF; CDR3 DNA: TGTGCCAGCAGTACATACAGGGCCAGCAATCAGCCCCAGCATTTT
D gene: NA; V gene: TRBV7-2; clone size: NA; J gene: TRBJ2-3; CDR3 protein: CASSLAGRGWTDTQYF; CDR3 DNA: TGTGCCAGCAGCTTAGCGGGAAGGGGATGGACAGATACGCAGTATTTT
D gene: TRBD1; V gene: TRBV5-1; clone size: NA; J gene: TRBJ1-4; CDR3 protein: CASRAGGSTNEKLFF; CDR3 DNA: TGCGCCAGCAGAGCAGGGGGGTCGACTAATGAAAAACTGTTTTTT
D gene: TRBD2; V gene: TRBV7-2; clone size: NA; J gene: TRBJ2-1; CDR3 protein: CASSYAGTTYNEQFF; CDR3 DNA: TGTGCCAGCAGCTACGCCGGGACTACGTACAATGAGCAGTTCTTC
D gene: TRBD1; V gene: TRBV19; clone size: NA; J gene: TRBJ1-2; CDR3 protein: CASTPGQGGSYGYTF; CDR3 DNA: TGTGCCAGTACCCCGGGACAGGGGGGGAGCTATGGCTACACCTTC
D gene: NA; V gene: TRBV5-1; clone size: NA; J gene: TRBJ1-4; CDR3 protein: CASRTTTNEKLFF; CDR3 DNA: TGCGCCAGCAGGACAACAACTAATGAAAAACTGTTTTTT
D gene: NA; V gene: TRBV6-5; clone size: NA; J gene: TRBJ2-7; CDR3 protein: CACQTGYEQYF; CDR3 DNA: TGTGCCTGCCAGACGGGGTACGAGCAGTACTTC
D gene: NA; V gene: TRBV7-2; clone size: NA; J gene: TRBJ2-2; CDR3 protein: CASSPHALRNTGELFF; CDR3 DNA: TGTGCCAGCAGCCCCCATGCCCTCAGGAACACCGGGGAGCTGTTTTTT
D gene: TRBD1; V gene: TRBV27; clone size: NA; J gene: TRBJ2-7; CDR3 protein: CASSPGQGMHEQYF; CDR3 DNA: TGTGCCAGCAGTCCCGGACAGGGGATGCACGAGCAGTACTTC
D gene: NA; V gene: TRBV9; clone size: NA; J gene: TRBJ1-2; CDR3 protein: CASSAGQGDYGYTF; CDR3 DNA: TGTGCCAGCAGCGCCGGACAAGGGGACTATGGCTACACCTTC
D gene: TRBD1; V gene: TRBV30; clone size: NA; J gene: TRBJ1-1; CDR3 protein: CAWSRDRARSEAFF; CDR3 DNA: TGTGCCTGGTCTCGGGACAGGGCAAGATCTGAAGCTTTCTTT
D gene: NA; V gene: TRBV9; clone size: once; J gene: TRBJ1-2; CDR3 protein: CASSVEQGLGYTF; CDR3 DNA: TGTGCCAGCAGCGTAGAACAGGGTTTAGGCTACACCTTC
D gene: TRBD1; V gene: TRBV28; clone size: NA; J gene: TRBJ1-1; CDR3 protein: CASGRAGGNTEAFF; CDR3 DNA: TGTGCCAGCGGACGCGCAGGGGGAAACACTGAAGCTTTCTTT
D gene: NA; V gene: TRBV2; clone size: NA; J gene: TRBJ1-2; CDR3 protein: CARLQDYGYTF; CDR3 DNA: TGTGCCAGATTACAGGATTATGGCTACACCTTC
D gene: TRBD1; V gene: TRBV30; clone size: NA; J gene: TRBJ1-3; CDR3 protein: CASAAGTGGSGNTIYF; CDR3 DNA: TGTGCCAGCGCGGCCGGGACAGGGGGCTCTGGAAACACCATATATTTT
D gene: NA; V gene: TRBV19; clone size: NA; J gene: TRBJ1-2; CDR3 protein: CASSITQGGTGYTF; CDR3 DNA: TGTGCCAGTAGTATAACCCAGGGAGGTACTGGCTACACCTTC
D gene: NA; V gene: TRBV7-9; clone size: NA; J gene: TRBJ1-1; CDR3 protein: CASSLEQENTEAFF; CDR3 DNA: TGTGCCAGCAGCTTAGAACAGGAGAACACTGAAGCTTTCTTT
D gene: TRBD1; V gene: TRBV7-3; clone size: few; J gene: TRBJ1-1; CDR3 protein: CASSTGDTEAFF; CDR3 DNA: TGTGCCAGCAGCACAGGGGACACTGAAGCTTTCTTT
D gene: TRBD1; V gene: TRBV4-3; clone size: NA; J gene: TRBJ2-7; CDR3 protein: CASSQRTGKYEQYF; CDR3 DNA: TGCGCCAGCAGCCAGCGGACAGGGAAGTACGAGCAGTACTTC
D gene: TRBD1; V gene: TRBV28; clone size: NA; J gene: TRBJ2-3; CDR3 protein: CASRKTGGLTDTQYF; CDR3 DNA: TGTGCCAGCAGGAAGACAGGGGGCCTCACAGATACGCAGTATTTT
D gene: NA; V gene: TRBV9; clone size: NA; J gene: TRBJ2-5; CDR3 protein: CASSVTGEAGVLETQYF; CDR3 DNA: TGTGCCAGCAGCGTCACAGGGGAAGCGGGAGTTCTGGAGACCCAGTACTTC
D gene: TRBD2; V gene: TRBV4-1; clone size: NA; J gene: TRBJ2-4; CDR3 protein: CASSQVLAGKNSQYF; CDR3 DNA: TGCGCCAGCAGCCAAGTACTAGCGGGGAAAAACAGTCAGTACTTC
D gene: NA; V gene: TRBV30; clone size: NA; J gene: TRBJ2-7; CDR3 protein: CAWQQGAAHEQYF; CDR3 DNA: TGTGCCTGGCAGCAAGGGGCTGCCCACGAGCAGTACTTC
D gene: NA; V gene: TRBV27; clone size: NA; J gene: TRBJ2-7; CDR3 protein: CASSSPRNEQYF; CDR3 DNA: TGTGCCAGCAGTTCCCCGAGGAACGAGCAGTACTTC